What follows are 8 T cell receptor beta chains derived from one specimen sequenced in a study of T-cell reconstitution after alpha-beta-depleted transplantation in children. Preparation of the TCRbeta library involved a method that used unique molecular identifiers. Each CDR3 protein is one row after TCRdb ran MiXCR on the PCR reads. The repertoire holds some 640,000 distinct CDR3 sequences, with 16% as singletons. The input for sequencing was PBMCs from the stem cell graft donor, taken from the stem cell graft. These receptors were taken from a human donor who donated a stem cell graft to a child with acute myeloid leukemia.

This clonotype was detected only a few times. The chain joins TRBV20-1 to TRBJ2-3; 13 bases line up with TRBD2. Germline trimming cut 6 bases from V and 2 bases from J; bases unmatched to any gene: 11. Germline V gene data show CDR1 as DFQATT and CDR2 as SNEGSKA (reference sequence). There are 17 residues in the CDR3. The CDR3 is CSAPRGLAGELTDTQYF. CDR3 DNA: TGCAGTGCCCCCCGTGGACTAGCGGGGGAACTCACAGATACGCAGTATTTT.

Concerning this clonotype: Since a much larger clone is just one base distant, this may be a read error. The V call is TRBV7-2, the J call TRBJ2-7; TRBD2 matches 9 bases. The germline CDR1 and CDR2 sequences are SGHTA and FQGNSA. After removal of 1 base from V and 2 bases from J, the junction contained 3 bases not matched to a gene. The CDR3 is 15 amino acids. The CDR3 is CASSLGLAETYEQYV. The CDR3 DNA follows: TGTGCCAGCAGCTTAGGACTAGCGGAGACCTACGAGCAGTACGTC.

The sample holds a few counts of this clonotype. V gene TRBV6-1 combines with J gene TRBJ2-7; D perhaps matches TRBD2 (6 bases). The CDR3 extends over 15 amino acids. Trimming took off 4 bases at V and 0 bases at J, with 13 bases between the two ends. Germline loops: CDR1 MNHNS, CDR2 SASEGT. In DNA, the CDR3 is TGTGCCAGCAGTGTCTCCGGGACTTCCTCCTACGAGCAGTACGTC. It is translated as CASSVSGTSSYEQYV.

A few counts support this clonotype. The chain has TRBV6-2 or TRBV6-3 and TRBJ2-1, with 10 positions matching TRBD2. Germline CDR1 MNHEY, CDR2 SVGEGT. The J segment lost 10 bases and the V segment lost 6 bases, leaving 12 bases of the junction unmatched. The CDR3 has 15 amino acids. The CDR3 protein is CASSPIAGGISEQFF. The CDR3 coding sequence is TGTGCCAGCAGCCCTATAGCGGGGGGTATCTCCGAGCAGTTCTTC.

This chain connects TRBV11-3 to TRBJ2-1; 16 bases map to TRBD2. The CDR3 loop spans 17 amino acids. The germline CDR1 and CDR2 sequences are SGHNT and YENEEA. With 4 bases clipped from V and 4 bases from J, the junction kept 4 bases outside the gene matches. The CDR3 DNA reads TGTGCCAGCAGCTCAGGGACTAGCGGGGGGGGGTACAATGAGCAGTTCTTC. Its translation: CASSSGTSGGGYNEQFF.

There are a few counts of this clonotype. The J gene is TRBJ1-1, the V gene TRBV7-3; no clear D gene. Per germline, CDR1 SGHTA and CDR2 FQGTGA. The germline V and J ends were trimmed by 4 bases and 6 bases, with 15 bases remaining between them. The CDR3 length is 14 residues. CDR3 protein: CASSSQSGEAEAFF. In DNA, the CDR3 is TGTGCCAGCAGCTCCCAATCCGGGGAGGCTGAAGCTTTCTTT. Full variable domain (outside the CDR3, taken from reference TRBV7-3 and TRBJ1-1): GAGVSQTPSNKVTEKGKYVELRCDPISGHTALYWYRQSLGQGPEFLIYFQGTGAADDSGLPNDRFFAVRPEGSVSTLKIQRTERGDSAVYLCASSSQSGEAEAFFGQGTRLTVV.

This clonotype came up many times. This rearrangement joins TRBV29-1 to TRBJ2-5; D not resolved. The CDR3 totals 14 residues. Germline CDR1 SQVTM, CDR2 ANQGSEA. Between the trimmed V and J ends, which lost 6 bases and 3 bases, there was a span of 17 bases. Written as DNA, the CDR3 is TGCAGCGTAGGTGGATATCGCTCCAAAGAGACCCAGTACTTC. It translates to CSVGGYRSKETQYF.

In this sample, this clonotype turned up many times. The CDR3 loop is CSALGDTGELFF. Here the CDR3 DNA reads TGCAGCGCACTCGGGGACACCGGGGAGCTGTTTTTT. This chain connects TRBV29-1 to TRBJ2-2, with D possibly matching TRBD2 (5 bases). The CDR3 loop spans 12 amino acids. The V end lost 7 bases, the J end lost 3 bases, and 9 bases lay between the germline ends. CDR1 is SQVTM and CDR2 is ANQGSEA in the germline V gene.